This TCR beta chain was obtained from a study of patients and donors after allogeneic stem cell transplantation (dated by TCRdb to between 2020 and 2021). Receptor amplification or capture employed RT-PCR. Sequencing used a NextSeq 550. TCRdb took the public reads, trimmed them with fastp at Q25, ran MiXCR for clone calling and kept in-frame beta chains. Under each unique CDR3 protein, matching rows form one entry showing the most common genes and DNA. The sample records roughly 150,000 distinct CDR3 sequences, more than 20% of which are singletons. The top ten clones comprise roughly 25% of the sample. V was cut back by 5 bases and J by 1 base, leaving a gap of 26 bases between them. The CDR3, cysteine through phenylalanine, is 19 amino acids long. Only CDR3 DNA remains: 57 bases, in frame from the first base. About this clonotype: Its antigen is not yet known. The input lacks base qualities; no much larger clone sits a single base away.

The receptor comes from a human donor who was either an allogeneic HSCT recipient or a stem cell or donor lymphocyte infusion donor (not recorded which). It is not recorded whose cells these are; they may come from a transplant donor. Sample: blood, either unsorted or a sorted T cell fraction (not recorded which). This chain joins TRBV12-3 or TRBV12-4 to TRBJ1-1; the D gene lacks a confident call. The CDR3 region: CASSRKGRGLPVGNTEAFF. The nucleotide sequence reads as follows: TGTGCCAGCAGTCGCAAAGGGCGCGGGTTGCCGGTGGGGAACACTGAAGCTTTCTTT.